Following are 27 T cell receptor beta chains from one sample sequenced in a study of CD8+CD57+ T cells in acquired aplastic anemia. Genomic DNA templated the TCR beta VDJ and CDR3 profiling. TCRdb re-called the reads through MiXCR, storing one row per CDR3 protein. This sample carries some 280,000 distinct CDR3 sequences, around three fifths of them seen once, and the ten largest clones take 7% to 9%. The sequenced sample was sorted CD4+, CD8+, or CD8+CD57+ T cells (not recorded which) from PBMCs. These receptors all stem from a human donor with severe aplastic anemia or a healthy control (not recorded which).

In DNA, the CDR3 is TGTGCCAGCAGAGGAACAGGGACAGATACGCAGTATTTT. It translates to CASRGTGTDTQYF. The chain couples TRBV6-5 to TRBJ2-3; D possibly corresponds to TRBD1 (6 bases). The CDR3 has 13 residues. CDR1 and CDR2 (germline): MNHEY, SVGAGI. Trimming shortened V by 6 bases and J by 3 bases, and 10 bases separated the two germline ends.

The chain couples TRBV24-1 to TRBJ2-7, with D possibly matching TRBD2 (6 bases). CDR3 length: 14 amino acids. Germline V CDR1 and CDR2: KGHDR, SFDVKD. V was clipped by 5 bases and J by 4 bases, with 14 bases between them. Written as DNA, the CDR3 is TGTGCCACCAGTGCCGGGACGGGGGATTACGAGCAGTACTTC. Protein sequence: CATSAGTGDYEQYF.

CDR3 amino acids: CASSQDYGDYRRGDTEAFF. As DNA, the CDR3 is TGCGCCAGCAGCCAAGATTACGGGGACTACAGAAGAGGGGACACTGAAGCTTTCTTT. The rearrangement links TRBV4-1 to TRBJ1-1; D is perhaps TRBD1 (5 bases). Germline V gives CDR1 MGHRA, CDR2 YSYEKL. Deletions cut 0 bases from V and 3 bases from J, with 23 bases between. This CDR3 has 19 residues.

The chain couples TRBV12-3 or TRBV12-4 to TRBJ1-1; the D gene is possibly TRBD1 (6 bases). This CDR3 spans 15 amino acids. Between the trimmed V and J ends, which lost 5 bases and 1 base, there was a span of 14 bases. CDR3 sequence (DNA): TGTGCCAGCAGTCCATTGATACAGGGGAACACTGAAGCTTTCTTT. Its translation is CASSPLIQGNTEAFF.

The J gene is TRBJ2-6, the V gene TRBV5-6, with TRBD2 matching over 16 bases. CDR1 and CDR2 (germline): SGHDT, YYEEEE. V lost 5 bases, J lost 0 bases, and 8 bases stayed unmatched. CDR3 size: 20 residues. The CDR3 region has the DNA TGTGCCAGCAGGCATGCGGGACTAGCGGGGGGGAGCTCTGGGGCCAACGTCCTGACTTTC. It is translated as CASRHAGLAGGSSGANVLTF.

The V and J genes are TRBV2 and TRBJ2-7; D is uncertain. The germline gives CDR1 SNHLY, CDR2 FYNNEI. The V and J ends lost 0 bases and 6 bases respectively, with 9 bases between them. The CDR3 has 13 residues. The DNA of the CDR3 is TGTGCCAGCAGTGAAGCGTCTTTCCCCGAGCAGTACTTC. Encoded protein: CASSEASFPEQYF.

V usage is TRBV7-2 and J usage is TRBJ2-1, with 13 positions matching TRBD2. This CDR3 is 19 amino acids long. J lost 5 bases, V lost 1 base, and 11 bases had no gene match. CDR1 is SGHTA, CDR2 FQGNSA, per germline. CDR3 loop: CASSLGRRLAGGLHNEQFF. CDR3 coding DNA: TGTGCCAGCAGCTTAGGTCGTCGACTAGCGGGGGGCCTCCACAATGAGCAGTTCTTC.

This clonotype was counted ten times or more. The J gene is TRBJ2-3, the V gene TRBV24-1, with TRBD2 matching 7 bases. Germline V gene lookup returns CDR1 KGHDR and CDR2 SFDVKD. This CDR3 comprises 15 residues. The ends lost 5 bases at V and 2 bases at J; junction bases unmatched: 6. CDR3 bases: TGTGCCACCAGTGCCGGGACTACACTCACAGATACGCAGTATTTT. Translating it yields CATSAGTTLTDTQYF.

This clonotype showed up just once. V usage is TRBV20-1 and J usage is TRBJ1-2, with 10 bases identical to TRBD1. CDR1 is DFQATT and CDR2 is SNEGSKA in the germline V gene (reference sequence). The CDR3 has 14 amino acids. The V gene end was trimmed by 0 bases and the J gene end by 6 bases; junction bases not matched to a gene: 4. CDR3 in amino acids: CSARDWGQGHGYTF. As DNA, the CDR3 is TGCAGTGCTAGAGATTGGGGACAGGGGCATGGCTACACCTTC.

V and J are TRBV10-2 and TRBJ2-7; TRBD2 matches 12 bases. V was pared by 6 bases and J by 2 bases, with 8 bases of the junction left unmatched. CDR3 length: 16 residues. CDR1 WSHSY and CDR2 SAAADI come from the germline V gene. The CDR3 DNA reads TGCGCCAGCAGCCTTGCTAGCGGGGGGGCGACCTACGAGCAGTACTTC. Protein product: CASSLASGGATYEQYF.

The CDR3 nucleotides read TGCAGTGCTACTAGCGGGGGGGCTGTGGTCGAGCAGTACTTC. Translating gives CSATSGGAVVEQYF. This chain uses TRBV20-1 with TRBJ2-7; TRBD2 matches at 12 bases. The CDR3 is 14 residues long. V gave up 4 bases and J gave up 6 bases; unmatched junction bases: 7. Germline CDR1 DFQATT, CDR2 SNEGSKA (reference sequence).

This clonotype was counted between two and nine times. The chain uses TRBV20-1 and TRBJ1-1, with TRBD1 identical over 8 bases. The length of the CDR3 is 12 residues. Unmatched junction bases numbered 4, after V lost 6 bases and J lost 4 bases. Germline values: CDR1 DFQATT, CDR2 SNEGSKA (reference sequence). The CDR3 loop reads CSAQDRVTEAFF. In nucleotides, the CDR3 is TGCAGTGCCCAGGACAGGGTCACTGAAGCTTTCTTT.

This chain connects TRBV15 to TRBJ2-7; 7 nucleotides line up with TRBD2. The length of the CDR3 is 14 residues. V lost 5 bases, J lost 5 bases, and 9 bases stayed unmatched. Germline V gene sequence: CDR1 LNHNV, CDR2 YYDKDF (reference sequence). The CDR3 loop reads CATSGSVGGDEQYF. The DNA of the CDR3 is TGTGCCACCAGCGGATCAGTGGGGGGGGACGAGCAGTACTTC.

The chain links TRBV2 to TRBJ1-5, with 7 bases fitting TRBD1. This CDR3 is built from 14 residues. Germline values: CDR1 SNHLY, CDR2 FYNNEI. The V and J ends lost 4 bases and 6 bases, in that order; junction bases with no gene match: 6. The CDR3 region has the DNA TGTGCCAGCAGTGGAGGGGGCGCGAGTCAGCCCCAGCATTTT. As protein: CASSGGGASQPQHF.

This clonotype was seen a handful of times. The chain recombines TRBV7-2 with TRBJ1-1; the match to TRBD1 covers 9 bases. Germline CDR1 SGHTA, CDR2 FQGNSA. V was pared by 1 base and J by 7 bases, with 1 base of the junction left unmatched. This CDR3 contains 13 residues. The CDR3 DNA follows: TGTGCCAGCAGCTTAGGGACAGGGGTTGAAGCTTTCTTT. The encoded protein is CASSLGTGVEAFF.

This clonotype occurred many times. This sequence joins TRBV10-3 and TRBJ2-7; the D call may be TRBD1 or TRBD2 (6 bases each). Germline V gene lookup returns CDR1 ENHRY and CDR2 SYGVKD. This CDR3 comprises 13 residues. The V end was cut by 6 bases, the J end by 7 bases, with 16 bases between. Written as DNA, the CDR3 is TGTGCCATCAGGCCGGGACTTCAGGGGGAGCAGTACTTC. Its protein is CAIRPGLQGEQYF.

This clonotype was detected ten times or more. The V gene is TRBV24-1, the J gene TRBJ2-2; D tentatively fits TRBD1 or TRBD2 (5 bases each). Trimming took 4 bases from V and 0 from J, leaving 14 bases between them. Germline CDR1 reads KGHDR; CDR2 reads SFDVKD. This CDR3 is 17 amino acids long. CDR3 residues: CATSDRDGRPNTGELFF. Written as DNA, the CDR3 is TGTGCCACCAGTGACCGGGACGGACGTCCGAACACCGGGGAGCTGTTTTTT.

This clonotype has a count of ten or more. The V gene is TRBV3-1, the J gene TRBJ1-1; no firm D call. V lost 1 base, J lost 0 bases, and 6 bases lay in between. From germline, CDR1 is LGHDT and CDR2 YNNKEL (reference sequence). The CDR3 runs 14 residues. The CDR3, as DNA: TGTGCCAGCAGCCAAGTTGCCCTGAACACTGAAGCTTTCTTT. Translated: CASSQVALNTEAFF.

In its sample, this clonotype was seen many times. The chain carries TRBV20-1 and TRBJ2-7, with 10 bases that match TRBD1. Germline V gives CDR1 DFQATT, CDR2 SNEGSKA (reference sequence). The length of the CDR3 is 14 residues. Losses at the gene ends were 5 bases for V and 6 bases for J; bases not matched to a gene: 10. CDR3 sequence reads: CSAVSPGQGSEQYF. The CDR3 nucleotides read TGCAGTGCTGTATCGCCGGGACAGGGGTCCGAGCAGTACTTC.

In this sample, this clonotype turned up many times. This chain joins TRBV9 and TRBJ2-7; D might be TRBD1 (6 bases). The ends were cut back, 2 bases at V and 2 bases at J, with 14 bases in the middle. This CDR3 contains 15 residues. CDR1 and CDR2 (germline): SGDLS, YYNGEE. The CDR3 nucleotides read TGTGCCAGCAGCGTGGGCGTACAGGGAACCTACGAGCAGTACTTC. It yields the protein CASSVGVQGTYEQYF.

At least ten counts were recorded for this clonotype. This chain links TRBV5-6 with TRBJ1-1; D might be TRBD1 (6 bases). The ends were cut back, 1 base at V and 5 bases at J, with 21 bases in the middle. The CDR3 runs to 17 residues. From germline, CDR1 is SGHDT and CDR2 YYEEEE. The CDR3 sequence: CASSLYWLGGEVTEAFF. CDR3 nucleotides: TGTGCCAGCAGCTTGTATTGGTTGGGGGGCGAAGTGACTGAAGCTTTCTTT.

In its sample, this clonotype was seen a few times. The chain has TRBV24-1 and TRBJ1-2; D is unclear. Trimming shortened V by 6 bases and J by 3 bases, and 10 bases separated the two germline ends. The CDR3 runs to 13 residues. Germline V gene sequence: CDR1 KGHDR, CDR2 SFDVKD. This CDR3 reads CATSIGPDYGYTF. In nucleotides, the CDR3 is TGTGCCACCAGTATAGGTCCCGACTATGGCTACACCTTC.

The CDR3 sequence: CASSLDGVGGAFF. The CDR3 DNA reads as TGTGCCAGCAGTCTAGACGGGGTTGGCGGAGCTTTCTTT. The J gene is TRBJ1-1, the V gene TRBV5-4; no reliable D call. The length of the CDR3 is 13 residues. The germline CDR1 and CDR2 sequences are SGHNT and YYREEE (reference sequence). V was pared by 5 bases and J by 10 bases, with 18 bases between.

In DNA, the CDR3 is TGTGCCAGCAGCGTAGAGGGGACAGGGGGTTTTCGCGAGCAGTACTTC. This sequence encodes CASSVEGTGGFREQYF. The J gene is TRBJ2-7, the V gene TRBV9; TRBD1 agrees at 11 bases. From germline, CDR1 is SGDLS and CDR2 YYNGEE. Trimming took 0 bases from V and 6 from J; bases not matched to a gene: 8. The CDR3 extends over 16 amino acids.

This clonotype was found many times. The CDR3, as DNA: TGTGCCAGCATGCCAAACCTGGGACAGGGGGTCTACGAGCAGTACTTC. Residues: CASMPNLGQGVYEQYF. This chain uses TRBV6-5 with TRBJ2-7, with 11 bases identical to TRBD1. Per the germline V gene, CDR1 is MNHEY and CDR2 is SVGAGI. V lost 7 bases, J lost 3 bases, and 11 bases stayed unmatched. This CDR3 has 16 amino acids.

The table lists this clonotype with many counts. The chain is built from TRBV20-1 and TRBJ1-5; tentatively, D is TRBD1 (5 bases). V lost 3 bases and J 2 bases, leaving 11 bases between the germline ends. The germline V gene has CDR1 DFQATT and CDR2 SNEGSKA (reference sequence). The length of the CDR3 is 14 residues. The DNA of the CDR3 is TGCAGTGCTAGTGCGCAGGGTGGCAATCAGCCCCAGCATTTT. This translates into CSASAQGGNQPQHF.

This chain connects TRBV29-1 to TRBJ1-1; maybe TRBD1 (5 bases). The CDR3 runs 12 residues. Germline V gene data show CDR1 as SQVTM and CDR2 as ANQGSEA. V was trimmed by 7 bases and J by 1 base, leaving 10 bases between them. The CDR3 nucleotides read TGCAGCGGGGGGAATTGGAACACTGAAGCTTTCTTT. It codes for CSGGNWNTEAFF.